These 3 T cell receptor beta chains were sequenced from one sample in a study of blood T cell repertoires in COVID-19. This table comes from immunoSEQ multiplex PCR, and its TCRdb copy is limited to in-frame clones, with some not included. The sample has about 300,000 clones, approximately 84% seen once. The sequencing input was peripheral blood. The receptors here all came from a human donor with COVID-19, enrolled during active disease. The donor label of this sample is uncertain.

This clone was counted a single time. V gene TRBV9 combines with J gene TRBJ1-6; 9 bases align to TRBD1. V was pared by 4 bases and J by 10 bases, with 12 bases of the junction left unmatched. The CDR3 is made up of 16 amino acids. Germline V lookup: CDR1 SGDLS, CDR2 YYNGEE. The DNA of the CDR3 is TGTGCCAGCAGCCCACTCGGCGGACAGGGGACATCACCCCTCCACTTT. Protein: CASSPLGGQGTSPLHF.

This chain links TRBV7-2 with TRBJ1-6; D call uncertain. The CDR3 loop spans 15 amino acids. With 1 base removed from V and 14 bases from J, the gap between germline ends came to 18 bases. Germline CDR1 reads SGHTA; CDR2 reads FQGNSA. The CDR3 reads CASSLDSTGNSALHF. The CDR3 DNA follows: TGTGCCAGCAGCTTAGACAGCACTGGTAATTCGGCCCTCCACTTT. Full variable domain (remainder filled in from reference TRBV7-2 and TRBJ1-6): GAGVSQSPSNKVTEKGKDVELRCDPISGHTALYWYRQSLGQGLEFLIYFQGNSAPDKSGLPSDRFSAERTGGSVSTLTIQRTQQEDSAVYLCASSLDSTGNSALHFGNGTRLTVT.

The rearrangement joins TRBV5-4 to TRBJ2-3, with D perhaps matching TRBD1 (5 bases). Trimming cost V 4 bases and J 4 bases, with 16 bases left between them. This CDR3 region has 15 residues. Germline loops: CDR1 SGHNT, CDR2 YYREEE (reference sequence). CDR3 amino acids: CASSPPRVWADTQYF. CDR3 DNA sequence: TGTGCCAGCAGCCCCCCCAGGGTTTGGGCAGATACGCAGTATTTT.